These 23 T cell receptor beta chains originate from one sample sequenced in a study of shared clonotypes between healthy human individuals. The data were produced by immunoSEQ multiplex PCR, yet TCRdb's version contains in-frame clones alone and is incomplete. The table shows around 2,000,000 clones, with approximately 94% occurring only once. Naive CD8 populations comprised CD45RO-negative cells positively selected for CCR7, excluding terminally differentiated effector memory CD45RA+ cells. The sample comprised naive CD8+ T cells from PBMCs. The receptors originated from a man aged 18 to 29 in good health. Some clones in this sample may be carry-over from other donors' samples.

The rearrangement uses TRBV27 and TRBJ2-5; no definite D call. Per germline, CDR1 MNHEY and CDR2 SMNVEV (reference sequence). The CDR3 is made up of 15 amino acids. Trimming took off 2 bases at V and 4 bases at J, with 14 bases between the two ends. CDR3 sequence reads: CASSLIYSVGETQYF. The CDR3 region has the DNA TGTGCCAGCAGTTTAATATATTCCGTTGGAGAGACCCAGTACTTC.

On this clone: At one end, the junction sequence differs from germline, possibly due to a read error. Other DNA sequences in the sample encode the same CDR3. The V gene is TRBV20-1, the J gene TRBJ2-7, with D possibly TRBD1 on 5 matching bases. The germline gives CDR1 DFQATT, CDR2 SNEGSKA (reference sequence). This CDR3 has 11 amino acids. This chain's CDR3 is CSARDSYEQYF. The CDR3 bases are TGCAGTGCCAGAGACAGCTACGAGCAGTACTTC.

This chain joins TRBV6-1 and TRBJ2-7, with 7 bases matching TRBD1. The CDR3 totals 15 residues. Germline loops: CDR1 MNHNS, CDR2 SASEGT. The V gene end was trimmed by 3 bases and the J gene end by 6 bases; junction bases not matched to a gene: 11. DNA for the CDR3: TGTGCCAGCAGTGACAGACAGGGTATCTTTTTCGAGCAGTACTTC. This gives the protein CASSDRQGIFFEQYF.

The CDR3 sequence is CASSDRFSSYEQYF. CDR3 sequence (DNA): TGTGCCAGTAGTGACCGATTTAGTTCCTACGAGCAGTACTTC. The chain uses TRBV19 and TRBJ2-7; D not resolved. With 5 bases removed from V and 1 base from J, the gap between germline ends came to 12 bases. CDR1 LNHDA and CDR2 SQIVND come from the germline V gene (reference sequence). This CDR3 has 14 amino acids.

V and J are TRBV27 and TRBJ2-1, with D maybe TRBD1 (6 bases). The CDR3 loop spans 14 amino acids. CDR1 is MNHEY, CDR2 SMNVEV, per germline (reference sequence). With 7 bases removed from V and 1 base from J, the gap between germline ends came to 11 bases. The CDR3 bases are TGTGCCAGCACCCCCGGGACATCCTACAATGAGCAGTTCTTC. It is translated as CASTPGTSYNEQFF.

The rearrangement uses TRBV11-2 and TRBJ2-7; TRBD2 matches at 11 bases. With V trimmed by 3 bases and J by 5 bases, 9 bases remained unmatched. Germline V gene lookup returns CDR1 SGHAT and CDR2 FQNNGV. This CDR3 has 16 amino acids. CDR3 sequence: CASSLRIAGGLNEQYF. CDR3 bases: TGTGCCAGCAGCTTGCGAATAGCGGGAGGGCTTAACGAGCAGTACTTC.

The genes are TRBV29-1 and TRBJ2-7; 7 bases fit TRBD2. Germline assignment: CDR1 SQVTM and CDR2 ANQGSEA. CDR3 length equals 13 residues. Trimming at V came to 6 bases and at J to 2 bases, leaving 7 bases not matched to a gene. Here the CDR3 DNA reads TGCAGCGTCCCCGGGACTACAGCCTACGAGCAGTACTTC. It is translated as CSVPGTTAYEQYF.

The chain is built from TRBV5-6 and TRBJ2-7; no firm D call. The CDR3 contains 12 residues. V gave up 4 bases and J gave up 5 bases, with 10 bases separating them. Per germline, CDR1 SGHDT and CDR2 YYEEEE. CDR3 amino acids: CASSRGVHEQYF. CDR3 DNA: TGTGCCAGCAGCCGTGGGGTCCACGAGCAGTACTTC.

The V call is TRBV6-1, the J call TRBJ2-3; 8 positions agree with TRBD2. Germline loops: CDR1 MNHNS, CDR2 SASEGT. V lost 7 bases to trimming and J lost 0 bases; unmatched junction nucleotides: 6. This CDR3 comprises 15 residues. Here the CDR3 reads CASTRLAISTDTQYF. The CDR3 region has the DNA TGTGCCAGCACAAGACTAGCGATAAGCACAGATACGCAGTATTTT.

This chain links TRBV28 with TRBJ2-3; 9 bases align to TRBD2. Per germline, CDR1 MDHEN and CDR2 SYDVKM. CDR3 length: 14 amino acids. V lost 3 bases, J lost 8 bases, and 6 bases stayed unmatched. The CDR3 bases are TGTGCCAGCAGTTTCGCTAGCGGGGTGGCTACGCAGTATTTT. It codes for CASSFASGVATQYF. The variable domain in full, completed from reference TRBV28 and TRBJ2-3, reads DVKVTQSSRYLVKRTGEKVFLECVQDMDHENMFWYRQDPGLGLRLIYFSYDVKMKEKGDIPEGYSVSREKKERFSLILESASTNQTSMYLCASSFASGVATQYFGPGTRLTVL.

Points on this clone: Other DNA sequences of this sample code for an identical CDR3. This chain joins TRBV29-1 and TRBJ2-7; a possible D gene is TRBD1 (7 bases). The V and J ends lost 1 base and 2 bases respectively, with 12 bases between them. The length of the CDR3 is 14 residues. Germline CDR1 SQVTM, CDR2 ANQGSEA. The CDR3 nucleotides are TGCAGCGTTGAAGTATCAGGGGGGACCTACGAGCAGTACTTC. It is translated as CSVEVSGGTYEQYF.

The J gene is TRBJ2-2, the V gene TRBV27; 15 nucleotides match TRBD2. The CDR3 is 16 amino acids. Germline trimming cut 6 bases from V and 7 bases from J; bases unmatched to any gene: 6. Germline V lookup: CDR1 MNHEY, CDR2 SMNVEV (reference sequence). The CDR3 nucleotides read TGTGCCAGCAGACGCCAGGGACTAGCGGGAGGCGGGGAGCTGTTTTTT. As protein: CASRRQGLAGGGELFF.

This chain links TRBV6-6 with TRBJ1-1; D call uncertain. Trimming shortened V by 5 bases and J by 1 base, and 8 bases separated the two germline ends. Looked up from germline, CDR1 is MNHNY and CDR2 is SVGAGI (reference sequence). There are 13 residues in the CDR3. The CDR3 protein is CASSPWKNTEAFF. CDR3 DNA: TGTGCCAGCAGTCCTTGGAAGAACACTGAAGCTTTCTTT.

The CDR3 DNA reads as TGTGCCAGCAGTTTAGTCGGGAGGAGCTCCTACGAGCAGTACTTC. This codes for CASSLVGRSSYEQYF. The V and J genes are TRBV27 and TRBJ2-7, with TRBD2 matching 7 bases. The CDR3 totals 15 residues. CDR1 MNHEY and CDR2 SMNVEV come from the germline V gene (reference sequence). With V trimmed by 2 bases and J by 0 bases, 4 bases remained unmatched.

The CDR3 region is CASRAHRDYEQYF. The CDR3 nucleotides are TGTGCCAGCAGAGCCCACAGGGATTACGAGCAGTACTTC. The chain employs TRBV2 and TRBJ2-7; tentatively, D is TRBD1 (6 bases). The V end lost 6 bases, the J end lost 4 bases, and 13 bases lay between the germline ends. The CDR3 has 13 residues. In germline, CDR1 is SNHLY, CDR2 FYNNEI.

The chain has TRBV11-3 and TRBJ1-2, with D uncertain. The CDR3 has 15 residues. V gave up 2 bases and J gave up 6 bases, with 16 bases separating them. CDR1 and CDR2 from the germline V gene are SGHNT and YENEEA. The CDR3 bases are TGTGCCAGCAGCTTAAGCAGGAGGGTTTGGAATGGCTACACCTTC. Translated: CASSLSRRVWNGYTF.

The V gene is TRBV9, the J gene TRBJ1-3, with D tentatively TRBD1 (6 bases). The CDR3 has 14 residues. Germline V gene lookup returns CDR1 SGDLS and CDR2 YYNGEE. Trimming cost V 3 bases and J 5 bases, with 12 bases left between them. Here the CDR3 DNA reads TGTGCCAGCAGCGAGGGACACAACCGAAACACCATATATTTT. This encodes CASSEGHNRNTIYF.

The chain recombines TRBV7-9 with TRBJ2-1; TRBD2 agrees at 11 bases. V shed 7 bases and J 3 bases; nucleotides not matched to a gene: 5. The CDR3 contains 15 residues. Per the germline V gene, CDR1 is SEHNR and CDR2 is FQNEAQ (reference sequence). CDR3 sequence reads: CASTRLAGIYNEQFF. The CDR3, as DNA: TGTGCCAGCACCCGACTAGCGGGGATCTACAATGAGCAGTTCTTC.

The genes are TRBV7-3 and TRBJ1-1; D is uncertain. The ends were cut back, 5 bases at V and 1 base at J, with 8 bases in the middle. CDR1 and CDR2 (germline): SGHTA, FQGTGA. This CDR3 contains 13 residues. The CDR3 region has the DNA TGTGCCAGCAGCCTACTGGGGAACACTGAAGCTTTCTTT. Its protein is CASSLLGNTEAFF.

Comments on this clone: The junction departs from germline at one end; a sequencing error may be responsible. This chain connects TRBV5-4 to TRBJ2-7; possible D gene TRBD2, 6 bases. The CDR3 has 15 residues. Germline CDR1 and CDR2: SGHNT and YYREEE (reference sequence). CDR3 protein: CASSQERLGPYEQYF. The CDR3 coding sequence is TGCGCCAGCAGCCAAGAGAGACTAGGGCCCTACGAGCAGTACTTC.

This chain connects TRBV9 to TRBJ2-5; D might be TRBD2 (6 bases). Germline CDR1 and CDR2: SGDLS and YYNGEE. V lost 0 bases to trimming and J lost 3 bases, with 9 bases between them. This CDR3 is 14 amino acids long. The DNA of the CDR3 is TGTGCCAGCAGCGTAGGGGGGGTAGAAGAGACCCAGTACTTC. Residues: CASSVGGVEETQYF.

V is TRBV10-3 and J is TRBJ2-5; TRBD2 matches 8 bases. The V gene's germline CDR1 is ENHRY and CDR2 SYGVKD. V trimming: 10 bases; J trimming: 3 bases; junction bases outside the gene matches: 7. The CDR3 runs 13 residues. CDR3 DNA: TGTGCCAGTAGCGGGATTTTGGAAGAGACCCAGTACTTC. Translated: CASSGILEETQYF.

The CDR3 loop reads CASSGRDEQFF. The CDR3 DNA is TGTGCCAGCAGCGGGCGGGACGAGCAGTTCTTC. This sequence joins TRBV9 and TRBJ2-1; D might be TRBD2 (6 bases). Trimming pared 3 bases from V and 10 bases from J, leaving 8 bases between. The CDR3 is 11 residues long. Germline-derived CDR1 and CDR2 are SGDLS and YYNGEE.